This T cell receptor (beta chain) was profiled in a study of spatial heterogeneity in lung cancer. At the level of the study: For the average unique TCR and UMI combination, more than 8.5 occurrences appeared in raw reads.

Single TCR cDNA molecules each had their own unique molecular identifier. TCRdb reprocessed the 5' RACE reads with MiXCR, giving one entry per CDR3 protein. This sample has about 22,000 distinct CDR3 sequences, with about 5.6% found just once. The length of the CDR3 is 15 residues. The V gene lost 0 bases and the J gene lost 2 bases, with 8 bases spanning the gap. The germline gives CDR1 LNHNV, CDR2 YYDKDF (reference sequence). Described time point: sample taken at primary tumor resection. This clonotype has a count of ten or more. The origin of this receptor is a male donor with early-stage non-small cell lung cancer. Sequences were derived from PBMCs, sampled at surgery. The rearrangement joins TRBV15 to TRBJ2-1; a weak D match, TRBD2 (6 bases). In DNA, the CDR3 is TGTGCCACCAGCAGAGAGGAGCGGGCCTACAATGAGCAGTTCTTC. Protein sequence: CATSREERAYNEQFF.